This T cell receptor (beta chain) was captured by sequencing in a study of Ad26.COV2.S vaccination and SARS-CoV-2 variants. On the study more broadly: Trial arm assignment for the donor was COV1001 Ad26.COV2.S. Donor got 5x10^10 or 1x10^11 viral particles of Ad26.COV2.S.

Treatment indicated: about 20 received Ad26.COV2.S at low or high dose, single or two shots; 5 received placebo; per-sample allocation not given. Material that was analyzed had been drawn on day 63 after the first vaccine or placebo injection. The CDR3 runs to 14 residues. Trimming cost V 1 base and J 2 bases, with 9 bases left between them. Germline assignment: CDR1 LNHNV and CDR2 YYDKDF (reference sequence). The protocol was immunoSEQ multiplex PCR, while the TCRdb copy is restricted to in-frame clones and leaves out a portion. This sample has around 450,000 clones, with roughly 90% found just once. With respect to this clone: Its cognate antigen is unknown.

Findings and caveats of the study: The authors reported substantial breadth in spike-specific CD8+ and CD4+ T cell responses after vaccination.

The sequence derives from a person between 18 and 60 years old who received the Ad26.COV2.S COVID-19 vaccine or a placebo. The chain couples TRBV15 to TRBJ2-7; no reliable D call. The source was peripheral blood, collected in a trial of Ad26.COV2.S vaccine versus placebo. The CDR3 sequence: CATSRGSETYEQYF. As DNA, the CDR3 is TGTGCCACCAGCAGAGGCTCTGAGACCTACGAGCAGTACTTC.